This T cell receptor (beta chain) came from a study of cytomegalovirus exposure and HLA in healthy donors. Measured with immunoSEQ multiplex PCR; TCRdb has only the in-frame clones, and not every one. The data contain about 160,000 clones, around 88% of them singletons. The germline gives CDR1 SGHRS, CDR2 YFSETQ. CDR3 length: 16 residues. The V end lost 0 bases, the J end lost 4 bases, and 16 bases lay between the germline ends. Overall study results and limits: In vitro checks showed that three CMV-associated chains really do target CMV antigens. A list of about 160 TCR beta chains associated with cytomegalovirus was given. Published work reported that the classifier diagnosed cytomegalovirus status with high specificity and sensitivity.

As to this clone: Antigen: not known.

The receptor's source is a woman aged 18-35 years in good health and CMV-seronegative. Sequenced sample: PBMCs. The V gene is TRBV5-1, the J gene TRBJ1-2; a weak D match, TRBD1 (6 bases). The CDR3 sequence: CASSLGTAALSYGYTF. The CDR3 coding sequence is TGCGCCAGCAGCTTGGGGACAGCTGCACTTAGCTATGGCTACACCTTC.